This TCR beta chain was found in a study of blood T cell repertoires in COVID-19 (dated by TCRdb to the early 2020s). Describing the broader study: The collaborator samples originated in the United States, Italy and Spain and spanned the acute and convalescent phases of COVID-19. The material from the prospective study consisted of cDNA or gDNA derived from T cells, B-cell-depleted T cells, or PBMCs. Deeply sampled blood TCRbeta repertoires from subjects exposed to, actively infected with, or recovered from COVID-19 were included in the dataset. The repertoires were released in a freely available public database intended as a resource for research on the immune response to SARS-CoV-2. Samples were obtained from the ongoing ImmuneRACE study (first 160 participants) and from some 1,300 subjects provided by 6 global collaborators. Sample metadata almost always included a de-identified subject ID, COVID-19 status, age in years and sex. Where HLA class I and class II types were available, the types were taken from metadata supplied by the sample provider, not from assay-based typing.

On this clone itself: Its antigen specificity is not known. No base qualities exist here, and no much larger clone lies one base off it.

V and J lose 1 base and 6 bases, and a span of 9 bases separates them. The CDR3 runs 13 residues from the cysteine to the phenylalanine. The entry retains the CDR3 DNA only, 39 bases that are in frame from base 1. Taken from the germline V gene (reference sequence), the CDR1 and CDR2 loops are MNHEY and SMNVEV. TCRbeta CDR3 regions were amplified from genomic DNA using the immunoSEQ Assay, a bias-controlled multiplex PCR. On the study's bioinformatics: Within the assay, amplification of reference gene primers was used to estimate how many nucleated cells each sample contained. To quantify the absolute abundance of each unique TCRbeta CDR3 rearrangement, sequence reads were collapsed and filtered. For each sample, productive Simpson clonality was calculated by taking the square root of Simpson's diversity index across productive rearrangements. TCRdb re-hosts the immuneACCESS table, in-frame sequences only. Its copies lack some clones; in the studies checked, an unresolved V gene accounts for under half of them, and the cause for the rest is not known. V, J and clone size are taken as reported in that table, and D and trimming were inferred from the DNA itself. The sample table contains 120,000 to 150,000 clones; only one count was recorded for about 88% of them. Roughly 2.7% of the sample is taken by the ten largest.

Whole blood was collected in K2EDTA tubes by collaborating institutions according to the institutions' own protocols. For TCRbeta analysis, collaborators shipped samples as frozen whole blood, isolated PBMCs, or DNA extracted from either of those sample types. General conclusions and limits of the study: The quantity of clinical and demographic metadata differed by source and by participant and was supplied without curation.

The V and J segments used are TRBV27 and TRBJ1-1; a confident D gene designation cannot be given. The origin of this receptor is a human donor with acute or convalescent COVID-19. The donor label of this sample is uncertain. Sample: peripheral blood. The CDR3 in this case is CASSLFSGSEAFF. The nucleotide sequence is TGTGCCAGCAGTTTATTTTCAGGATCTGAAGCTTTCTTT.